The rows below give T cell receptor beta chains drawn from one sample of a study of shared clonotypes between healthy human individuals. The protocol was immunoSEQ multiplex PCR, while the TCRdb copy is restricted to in-frame clones and leaves out a portion. The table includes 330,000 or so clones, around two thirds detected once. The sequenced sample was memory CD4+ T cells sorted from blood. The receptors stem from a man aged 30-40 years in good health. Both conserved end residues are part of each CDR3. A D gene is named only where the DNA matches it firmly. Rows may omit the clone size; those that give it use once, few, many or a size class.

J | V | size | D | DNA | CDR3
TRBJ2-1 | TRBV5-8 | - | TRBD2 | TGTGCCAGCAGCTTGCACACGGGACTAGCGGGTACTGAGCAGTTCTTC | CASSLHTGLAGTEQFF
TRBJ2-7 | TRBV6-5 | once | - | TGTGCCAGCAGTTACTCGATGGCTAGCTACGAGCAGTACTTC | CASSYSMASYEQYF
TRBJ1-3 | TRBV5-6 | - | - | TGTGCCAGCAGCTTGGCTGGACACGTCTCTGGAAACACCATATATTTT | CASSLAGHVSGNTIYF
TRBJ2-3 | TRBV27 | - | - | TGTGCCAGCGGGACCCTCCTAACCACCACAGATACGCAGTATTTT | CASGTLLTTTDTQYF
TRBJ2-3 | TRBV29-1 | - | - | TGCAGCGTTGGGGTTGTTACGCAGTATTTT | CSVGVVTQYF
TRBJ2-1 | TRBV5-1 | - | - | TGCGCCAGCAGCTCGAGGGGACACGAAACGAACAATGAGCAGTTCTTC | CASSSRGHETNNEQFF
TRBJ2-1 | TRBV10-1 | - | - | TGCGCCAGCAGTGACTACGAGGTGACAAAGCAGTTCTTC | CASSDYEVTKQFF
TRBJ2-7 | TRBV30 | - | TRBD1 | TGTGCCCGAACACAGGGGGGAAACTTTAACGAGCAGTACTTC | CARTQGGNFNEQYF
TRBJ2-3 | TRBV28 | - | TRBD2 | TGTGCCAGCGTTACGGGGGGGACAGATACGCAGTATTTT | CASVTGGTDTQYF
TRBJ2-3 | TRBV10-1 | once | - | TGCGCCAGCAGTGGGACGATAGGCACAGATACGCAGTATTTT | CASSGTIGTDTQYF
TRBJ2-3 | TRBV6-1 | - | TRBD1 | TGTGCCAGCAATCAACCGGGACAGGGTCGGTCGGGGTATTTT | CASNQPGQGRSGYF
TRBJ2-5 | TRBV25-1 | - | - | TGTGCCAGCAGTGAATCCGGAAGGGATCAAGAGACCCAGTACTTC | CASSESGRDQETQYF
TRBJ1-5 | TRBV28 | - | - | TGTGCCAGCAGTTTAGGGGAAAGGCCCCAGCATTTT | CASSLGERPQHF
TRBJ2-6 | TRBV29-1 | few | - | TGCAGCGTCGCGACTGGGGCCAACGTCCTGACTTTC | CSVATGANVLTF
TRBJ2-1 | TRBV5-6 | - | TRBD2 | TGTGCCAGCAGCTTGGTGGGACTAGCGGATTACAATGAGCAGTTCTTC | CASSLVGLADYNEQFF
TRBJ1-3 | TRBV18 | - | - | TGTGCCAGCTCACTCGGGCGGACCTCTGGAAACACCATATATTTT | CASSLGRTSGNTIYF
TRBJ2-4 | TRBV29-1 | - | TRBD2 | TGCAGCGTTGTATCGCCGGGACTACCCAAAAACATTCAGTACTTC | CSVVSPGLPKNIQYF
TRBJ2-1 | TRBV18 | few | - | TGTGCCAGCTCACCATTCAAAGGCGGGGTCAACAATGAGCAGTTCTTC | CASSPFKGGVNNEQFF
TRBJ2-1 | TRBV9 | once | TRBD2 | TGTGCCAGCAGCGTAGGGCTAGCGGGATCAAGCTCCTACAATGAGCAGTTCTTC | CASSVGLAGSSSYNEQFF
TRBJ2-2 | TRBV15 | - | - | TGTGCCACCAGCCGAGCCCAGGGGCCCGCGAACACCGGGGAGCTGTTTTTT | CATSRAQGPANTGELFF
TRBJ2-3 | TRBV10-1 | - | TRBD2 | TGCGCCAGCAGTGATCCCGGGGGGAGGTTTCCGGATACGCAGTATTTT | CASSDPGGRFPDTQYF
TRBJ1-2 | TRBV5-6 | - | TRBD1 | TGTGCCGGGGGACAGGGGGCAAGAGGCGATGGCTACACCTTC | CAGGQGARGDGYTF
TRBJ2-7 | TRBV18 | few | - | TGTGCCAGCTCACCGGGGCGGGACAGAACCTACGAGCAGTACTTC | CASSPGRDRTYEQYF